This T cell receptor (beta chain) was sequenced in a study of cytomegalovirus exposure and HLA in healthy donors (dated by TCRdb to about 2017). About the full investigation: An earlier analysis of some 600 of the donors reported approximately 300 Gb of sequence data and 100 million to 120 million unique TCR beta sequences obtained from roughly 170 million T cells. About 280 gigabases of sequencing data and 70 million to 100 million unique TCR sequences were included in an early release covering roughly 700 HLA-typed donors. Among the roughly 400 genotyped donors, around 79% belonged to the genetic ancestry cluster associated with self-reported Caucasian donors. The study was designed to test whether signatures of past pathogen exposure could be identified by cataloging public T cell receptors. The study profiled the T cell repertoires of 666 subjects by immunosequencing and related them to cytomegalovirus serostatus. In addition to the first cohort of 650 to 750 subjects, a separate validation cohort of approximately 130 different subjects was used. To predict cytomegalovirus infection status, the study brought together high-throughput TCR immunosequencing, statistical association of individual TCRs with disease status, and machine learning. A later analysis re-examined previously published TCR beta repertoires from more than 550 donors and added high-resolution HLA genotyping to investigate patterns of TCR occurrence. The later analysis used no new phenotypic data to find candidate immune exposures, relying instead on TCR beta sequences and their occurrence across donors. To decide whether each TCR beta V gene segment behaved as functional or pseudogenic, an earlier analysis of some 570 of the donors relied on high-throughput TCR beta sequencing. Donor age, sex, ethnicity and CMV serostatus were compiled together with the repertoire data. A later genetic analysis took genome-wide SNP genotypes for about 55% of the 666 donors and used that subset as a discovery cohort. Every discovery cohort repertoire had been produced on one sequencing platform. HLA typing covered class I and class II loci at four-digit resolution. The number of donors typed differed by locus, with 629-630 for A, B, C, DRB1 and DQB1, 522 for DQA1, nearly 610 for DPA1, and about 450 for DPB1. Roughly five DR-DQ haplotypes were handled as single units for association and clustering because linkage in the cohort was strong. On average, over 200,000 unique TCR beta nucleotide sequences were sequenced per donor among several hundred genotyped donors of the cohort, with 15% to 20% of those sequences being non-productive.

Reading from cysteine to phenylalanine, the CDR3 counts 15 amino acids. The read is trimmed to its CDR3 DNA, 45 bases read in frame from base 1. V gives up 5 bases and J gives up 6 bases, and the segment between their germline ends measures 17 bases. CDR1 is given as MNHEY and CDR2 as SMNVEV, both from the germline V gene (reference sequence). About this clone itself: The specificity of this receptor is unknown. Nothing much larger sits one base from this clone, and base qualities are not available.

Paper-wide results and their limitations: Because counts were too low, roughly 17 rarely observed V segments, including chromosome 9 orphons, were left out of the earlier analysis of about 620 of the donors. The presence/absence analyses assumed that sequencing depth was roughly uniform across donors, and that assumption may not be true. A later analysis reported that several top co-occurrence clusters appeared linked to parvovirus B19, influenza, CMV and Epstein-Barr virus. An earlier analysis of around 540 of the donors showed that most TCR beta V segments appeared in productive rearrangements either about 87% or about 30% of the time, which broadly matched IMGT annotations. Correlated functional status among segregating V segments might reflect linkage disequilibrium, but an unknown experimental factor could not be ruled out. Some IMGT-functional V segments, including TRBV6-2 and TRBV6-3, could not be told apart with the 87-base-pair reads, so those segments were excluded. According to a later analysis, most CMV-associated TCR beta chains appeared to be HLA-restricted, and the HLA associations seemed to be driven largely by CMV exposure. The cohort was sequenced for TCR beta chains only, and without alpha or paired-chain data the features that could be detected were limited. The authors suggested that the approach could potentially be extended to other disease states and immunological phenotypes. A further reported finding was that TCR beta sequences accurately predicted the HLA-A and HLA-B alleles for most subjects in the first cohort. In a later analysis, TCR association rates were found to vary across HLA loci, with the most associated TCRs seen for DRB1 alleles and the fewest for HLA-C alleles. In the study, 150 to 200 TCR beta chains were listed as associated with cytomegalovirus. Strong co-occurrence of HLA alleles, especially DR and DQ, made assigning TCR associations to individual alleles difficult. A cluster of highly shared sequence variants was judged likely to represent a technical artifact of the sequencing pipeline. Compared with equally common non-associated chains, HLA-associated TCR beta chains in a later analysis were more clonally expanded and had lower generation probabilities. Immune exposure information for the cohort was limited to CMV serostatus. The classifier was reported to diagnose cytomegalovirus status with high specificity and sensitivity in both the original and validation cohorts. A later genetic analysis reported fewer N-insertions in productive TCRs among donors in an Asian-associated ancestry cluster than the roughly 700-donor mean. V-gene and J-gene trimming of TCR beta chains was associated with a missense DCLRE1C variant in a later genetic analysis, and the association was replicated in an independent cohort. Specific HLA alleles were associated with 15,000 to 20,000 TCR beta sequences at a false discovery rate of 0.05 in a later analysis. While some public TCRs were present in many individuals, most TCR sequences turned up only very rarely across donors. A few of the identified cytomegalovirus-associated TCR beta chains were confirmed in vitro to be specific for cytomegalovirus antigens. Because some donors lacked HLA typing at each locus, the association tests relied only on the typed subset.

The cohort comprised some 730 healthy bone marrow donors. At the time of sampling, all cohort members were nominally healthy, though unrecorded immune exposures were likely present. The donor was CMV seronegative and was included in the group of a few hundred seronegative cohort members. A peripheral blood sample was provided by each donor, and peripheral blood mononuclear cells were used for TCR beta sequencing. Genomic DNA extraction from the blood cell samples was performed with the Qiagen DNeasy Blood Extraction Kit. Libraries were made using the immunoSEQ multiplex PCR assay. A mixture of 60 forward primers for TCR Vbeta segments and 13 reverse primers for TCR Jbeta segments was used in the multiplex PCR. A multiplex PCR assay on genomic DNA amplified the CDR3 region of rearranged TCR beta genes. On the Illumina HiSeq System, the amplified TCR beta libraries were sequenced as 87-base-pair reads. For the original study's pipeline: In a later analysis, roughly 80 million unique TCR beta chains were counted across the 650 to 750 repertoires, and around 10 million of these chains were shared by at least two donors. A nearest-neighbor algorithm error-corrected the raw reads and collapsed the reads into unique sequences, merging closely related sequences to remove PCR and sequencing errors. V, D and J gene segments were assigned by aligning CDR3 sequences to IMGT reference sequences. For a sequence to be retained, a match of at least six nucleotides was required to both a V gene segment and a J gene segment. Rearrangements were called productive when the CDR3 lacked stop codons and stayed in frame with V and J; all others were non-productive. CDR3 was defined by IMGT convention, running from the second conserved V-encoded cysteine to the conserved J-encoded phenylalanine. The earlier analysis of about 560 of the donors excluded any sequence lacking an unambiguous match to a single V gene segment. An earlier analysis of just under 600 of the donors called V segments functional above 56.7% productive rearrangements and segregating when the between-donor standard deviation exceeded 5%. A statistical classification framework was built for diagnosing cytomegalovirus status from the catalog of TCR beta chain sequences. V and J gene assignment, in a later analysis, came from comparing TCR nucleotide sequences with IMGT/GENE-DB human TR gene sequences. Using the TCRdist pipeline, a later analysis assigned CDR3 sequences along with most-parsimonious VDJ recombination scenarios. In a later analysis, each TCR beta chain was defined by its CDR3 amino acid sequence together with its V-gene family, and reads without a unique V-gene family were excluded. To address suspected cross-contamination and a sequencing artifact, a later analysis removed a few hundred highly shared, low-generation-probability nucleotide sequences. In a later analysis, a clonal expansion index was calculated for each public chain from normalized within-repertoire ranks of inferred template counts. In a later analysis, generation probabilities were computed with a VDJ recombination model fitted to out-of-frame rearrangements, and the resulting probabilities were checked against IGoR. In a later analysis, TCR-TCR, TCR-HLA and TCR-CMV co-occurrence was scored with hypergeometric tests, and a repertoire-size bias correction was applied to TCR pairs. In a later analysis, false discovery rates were estimated by permuting HLA or CMV assignments 20 times. In a later analysis, co-occurring TCRs were grouped using DBSCAN, with TCRdist sequence similarity added in when clustering inside HLA-allele-positive subsets. Co-occurrence clustering excluded repertoires with fewer than 30,000 or more than 120,000 public chains, plus five with anomalous nucleotide sharing. Here the immuneACCESS table is served through TCRdb, limited to in-frame sequences with V and J called. Missing clones are a known gap in these copies; in checked studies unresolved V genes cover under half, and the rest lacks a known reason. The V and J calls and clone size come from that table; D and trimming were worked out from the DNA. For this sample the table gives roughly 160,000 clones, of which 71% were detected only once. The ten largest clones add up to 2.8% of the sample.

This TCR derives from a woman aged 25-40 years in good health and CMV-seronegative. Sequencing input: PBMCs. The chain links TRBV27 with TRBJ1-5; the D region possibly corresponds to TRBD1 (5 bases align). This receptor carries the CDR3 CASSLTPQGFQPQHF. DNA sequence: TGTGCCAGCAGTCTTACCCCTCAGGGATTTCAGCCCCAGCATTTT.